These 8 T cell receptor beta chains originate from one sample sequenced in a study of T cell repertoires in cytomegalovirus infection. MiXCR, applied by TCRdb to the reads, yields one record per CDR3 protein. This table holds fewer than 700,000 distinct CDR3 sequences, roughly a quarter found once. What was sequenced was CD8+ T cells from PBMCs. The receptors originated from a human donor in good health (CMV status not recorded). Some clones in this sample may be carry-over from other donors' samples.

This clonotype has ten or more counts. The chain employs TRBV29-1 and TRBJ2-7; TRBD1 or TRBD2 may be the D gene (5 bases each). The CDR3 has 11 amino acids. V lost 5 bases and J lost 7, with 12 bases in between. The V gene's germline CDR1 is SQVTM and CDR2 ANQGSEA. CDR3 coding DNA: TGCAGCGTTAAGGCGTGGGGGGAGCAGTACTTC. Encoded protein: CSVKAWGEQYF.

Ten or more counts support this clonotype. For the CDR3, the DNA is TGTGCCAGCAGCCGCAGGGGGCAGAGACAGCAGTACGTC. Translating it yields CASSRRGQRQQYV. The chain recombines TRBV7-9 with TRBJ2-7; 8 bases line up with TRBD1. Losses at the gene ends were 5 bases for V and 8 bases for J; bases not matched to a gene: 8. Per the germline V gene, CDR1 is SEHNR and CDR2 is FQNEAQ (reference sequence). The CDR3 is made up of 13 amino acids.

This clonotype was seen at least ten times. The V and J genes are TRBV14 and TRBJ2-2, with D unclear. Trimming cost V 5 bases and J 7 bases, with 11 bases left between them. Looked up from germline, CDR1 is SGHDN and CDR2 is FVKESK. This CDR3 spans 13 amino acids. The CDR3 coding sequence is TGTGCCAGCAGCACAAGATCGTTCGGGGAGCTGTTTTTT. Its translation: CASSTRSFGELFF.

Only a few counts were recorded for this clonotype. The chain's CDR3 is CASSLGPTRADTQYF. As DNA, the CDR3 is TGTGCCAGCAGTTTAGGCCCGACGAGGGCAGATACGCAGTATTTT. This chain links TRBV27 with TRBJ2-3, with a tentative D call TRBD2 (5 bases). Germline V gives CDR1 MNHEY, CDR2 SMNVEV (reference sequence). The CDR3 has 15 amino acids. Trimming cost V 2 bases and J 4 bases, with 13 bases left between them.

This clonotype occurred many times. The chain employs TRBV7-8 and TRBJ1-1; D remains ambiguous. Germline CDR1 reads SGHVS; CDR2 reads FQNEAQ. The CDR3 extends over 14 amino acids. Trimming pared 3 bases from V and 1 base from J, leaving 9 bases between. CDR3 sequence reads: CASSFEWENTEAFF. CDR3 coding DNA: TGTGCCAGCAGCTTTGAATGGGAGAACACTGAAGCTTTCTTT.

There are a few counts of this clonotype. J is TRBJ1-5 and V is TRBV7-2, with D unresolved. The V gene lost 0 bases and the J gene lost 4 bases, with 7 bases spanning the gap. CDR3 length: 14 amino acids. Germline assignment: CDR1 SGHTA and CDR2 FQGNSA. The CDR3 is CASSLASVNQPQHF. The CDR3 DNA reads as TGTGCCAGCAGCTTAGCGTCCGTAAATCAGCCCCAGCATTTT.

A word on this clonotype: A much larger clone differs by one base, so this may be a read error. This rearrangement joins TRBV7-6 to TRBJ1-1, with D hard to call. CDR3 length equals 13 residues. Trimming pared 1 base from V and 5 bases from J, leaving 8 bases between. Germline V gene sequence: CDR1 SGHVS, CDR2 FNYEAQ. The CDR3 DNA reads as TGTGCCAGCAGCTTAGAGAGGGAGACTGAAGCTTTCTTT. Translation gives CASSLERETEAFF.

The rearrangement joins TRBV2 to TRBJ2-7; no clear D gene. V was shortened by 3 bases and J by 0 bases, with 6 bases between the two germline ends. The CDR3 covers 13 residues. CDR1 is SNHLY, CDR2 FYNNEI, per germline. The CDR3 DNA sequence: TGTGCCAGCAGTGACCAGCACTCCTACGAGCAGTACTTC. Amino acid sequence: CASSDQHSYEQYF.